This is a list of T cell receptor beta chains from one sample in a study of blood T cell repertoires in COVID-19. Produced via immunoSEQ multiplex PCR; TCRdb's table is partial and in-frame only. The sample includes 150,000 to 200,000 clones, 65% to 85% seen only once; the top ten take less than 3%. The sequencing sample was made of peripheral blood. These receptors all stem from a human donor with acute or convalescent COVID-19. The donor label of this sample is uncertain. Both conserved end residues are part of each CDR3.

j_call v_call cdr3_aa
TRBJ2-3 TRBV11-1 CASSVSTDTQYF
TRBJ2-5 TRBV4-1 CASSQSWGRQETQYF
TRBJ2-1 TRBV13 CASSLGQRGGYNEQFF
TRBJ2-2 TRBV5-1 CASLDRQTYPNTGELFF
TRBJ1-5 TRBV12-3/TRBV12-4 CASGQGVLQPQHF
TRBJ2-7 TRBV19 CASSKTGTYEQYF
TRBJ2-2 TRBV7-2 CASSTRTSGGQNTGELFF
TRBJ1-4 TRBV19 CASSIGTGSNEKLFF
TRBJ1-2 TRBV30 CAWSGSGGLHGGYTF
TRBJ1-1 TRBV11-3 CASSPDRGLNTEAFF
TRBJ2-1 TRBV20-1 CSASGLAGVGEQFF
TRBJ2-5 TRBV5-1 CASSLEGGQETQYF
TRBJ2-1 TRBV19 CASSTGTARGNEQFF
TRBJ1-1 TRBV29-1 CSVCAELNTEAFF
TRBJ1-1 TRBV7-2 CASSLPLFTEAFF
TRBJ2-5 TRBV2 CASGGMQTQYF
TRBJ1-5 TRBV3-1/TRBV3-2 CASSQGAGGEQPQHF
TRBJ2-1 TRBV5-5 CASSSSATSGVSYNEQFF
TRBJ1-2 TRBV6-5 CASRRHGRGPGYTF
TRBJ2-7 TRBV27 CASSSGTSGSYEQYF
TRBJ1-2 TRBV5-1 CASSFLAGRGNYGYTF
TRBJ1-4 TRBV19 CASSGTGLVEKLFF
TRBJ1-6 TRBV5-6 CASSFLTGGSPLHF
TRBJ2-1 TRBV7-9 CASGEGVHEQFF
TRBJ2-7 TRBV2 CASSERAGAVYEQYF
TRBJ1-6 TRBV6-4 CASSAQASTPLHF